This T cell receptor beta chain was identified during a study of shared clonotypes between healthy human individuals. The study's findings and limits: Non-shared clonotypes displayed generation probabilities falling below those of clonotypes present in all four donors. Among four donors, roughly 5% of naive CD4 clonotypes were found in common.

Comment on this clone: Its matching antigen is unknown. A junction boundary mismatches the germline segment, possibly from a read error. The same CDR3 also results from other DNA sequences found in this sample.

The CDR3 runs to 14 residues. Germline CDR1 is PRHDT and CDR2 is FYEKMQ (reference sequence). At the deep level, the assay was run. Per the authors' pipeline: Filtering differed since immunoSEQ provided only junctions, with no quality scores. The method was immunoSEQ multiplex PCR; TCRdb's version includes in-frame clones alone and lacks a portion of them. V and J calls and clone size come straight from that table; D and trimming were deduced from the DNA. The sample has some 2.1 million clones, about 95% seen once. Naive CD8 cells lacked CD45RO and underwent positive selection for CCR7, leaving out terminally differentiated effector memory CD45RA+ cells.

The chain links TRBV13 to TRBJ1-2; 11 nucleotides match TRBD1. This clonotype was sampled from a young man in good health. Sequences were obtained from naive CD8+ T cells sorted from blood. CDR3 in amino acids: CASSLGQGAHGYTF. The DNA of the CDR3 is TGTGCCAGCAGCCTAGGACAGGGGGCGCATGGCTACACCTTC. Variable domain in full (rest from reference TRBV13 and TRBJ1-2): AAGVIQSPRHLIKEKRETATLKCYPIPRHDTVYWYQQGPGQDPQFLISFYEKMQSDKGSIPDRFSAQQFSDYHSELNMSSLELGDSALYFCASSLGQGAHGYTFGSGTRLTVV.